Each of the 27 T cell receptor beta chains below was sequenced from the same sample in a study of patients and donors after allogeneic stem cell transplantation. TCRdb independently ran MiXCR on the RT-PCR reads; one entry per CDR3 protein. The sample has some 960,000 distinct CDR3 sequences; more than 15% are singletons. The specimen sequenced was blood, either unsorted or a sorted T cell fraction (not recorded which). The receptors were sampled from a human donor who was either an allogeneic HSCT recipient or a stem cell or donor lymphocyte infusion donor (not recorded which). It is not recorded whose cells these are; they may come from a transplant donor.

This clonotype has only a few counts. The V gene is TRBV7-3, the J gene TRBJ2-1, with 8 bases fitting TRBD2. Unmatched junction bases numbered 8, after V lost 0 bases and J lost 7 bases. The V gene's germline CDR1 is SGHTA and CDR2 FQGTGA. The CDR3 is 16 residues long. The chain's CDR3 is CASSLTGLAGPNEQFF. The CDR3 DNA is TGTGCCAGCAGCTTAACTGGGCTAGCGGGTCCGAATGAGCAGTTCTTC.

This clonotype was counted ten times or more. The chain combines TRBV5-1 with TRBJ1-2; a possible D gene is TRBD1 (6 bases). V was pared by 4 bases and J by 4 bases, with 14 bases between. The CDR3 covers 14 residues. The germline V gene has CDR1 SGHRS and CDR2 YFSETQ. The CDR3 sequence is CASSPTGASYGYTF. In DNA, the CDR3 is TGCGCCAGCAGCCCGACGGGGGCTAGCTATGGCTACACCTTC.

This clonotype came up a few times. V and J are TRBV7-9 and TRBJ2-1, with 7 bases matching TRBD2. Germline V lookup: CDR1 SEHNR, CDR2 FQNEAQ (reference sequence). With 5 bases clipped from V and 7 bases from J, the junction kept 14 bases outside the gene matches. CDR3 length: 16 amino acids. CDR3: CASSTMTSLSGNEQFF. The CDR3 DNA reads TGTGCCAGCAGCACGATGACTAGCTTGTCAGGGAATGAGCAGTTCTTC. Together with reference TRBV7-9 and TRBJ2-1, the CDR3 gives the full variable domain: DTGVSQNPRHKITKRGQNVTFRCDPISEHNRLYWYRQTLGQGPEFLTYFQNEAQLEKSRLLSDRFSAERPKGSFSTLEIQRTEQGDSAMYLCASSTMTSLSGNEQFFGPGTRLTVL.

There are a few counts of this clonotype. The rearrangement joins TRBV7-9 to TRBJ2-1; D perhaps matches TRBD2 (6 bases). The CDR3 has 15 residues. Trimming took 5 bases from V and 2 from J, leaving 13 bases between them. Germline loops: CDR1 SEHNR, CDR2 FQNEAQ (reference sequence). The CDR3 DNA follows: TGTGCCAGCAGCCCCCCTGAGCGGGCCTACAATGAGCAGTTCTTC. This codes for CASSPPERAYNEQFF.

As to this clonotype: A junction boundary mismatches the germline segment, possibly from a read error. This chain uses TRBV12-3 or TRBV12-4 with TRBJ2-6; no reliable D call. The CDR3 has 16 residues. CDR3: CGSSLIADSGANVLTF. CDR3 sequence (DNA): TGTGGCAGCAGTTTGATTGCAGACTCCGGGGCCAACGTCCTGACTTTC.

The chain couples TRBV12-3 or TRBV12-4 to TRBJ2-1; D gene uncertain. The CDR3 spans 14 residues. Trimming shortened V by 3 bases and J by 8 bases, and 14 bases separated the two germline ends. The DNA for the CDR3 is TGTGCCAGCAGTTTGTCTGGCGCTGTACATGAGCAGTTCTTC. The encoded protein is CASSLSGAVHEQFF.

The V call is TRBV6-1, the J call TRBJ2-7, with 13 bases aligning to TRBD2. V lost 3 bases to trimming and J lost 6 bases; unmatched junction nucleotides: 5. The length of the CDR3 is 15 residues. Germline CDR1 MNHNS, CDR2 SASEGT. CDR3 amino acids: CASSEAGLAGPEQYF. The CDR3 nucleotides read TGTGCCAGCAGTGAGGCGGGACTAGCGGGACCCGAGCAGTACTTC.

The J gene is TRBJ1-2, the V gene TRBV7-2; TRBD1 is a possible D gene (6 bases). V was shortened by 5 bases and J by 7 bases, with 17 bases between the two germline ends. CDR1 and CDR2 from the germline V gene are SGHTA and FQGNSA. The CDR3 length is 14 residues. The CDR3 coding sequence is TGTGCCAGCAGCCCGCGGGACACCTACAGTGGCTACACCTTC. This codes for CASSPRDTYSGYTF.

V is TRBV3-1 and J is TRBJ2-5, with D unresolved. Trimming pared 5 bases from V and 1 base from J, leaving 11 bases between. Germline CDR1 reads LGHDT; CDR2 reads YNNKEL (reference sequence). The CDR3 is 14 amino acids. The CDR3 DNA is TGTGCCAGCAGCTACCGAGGTGCCCAAGAGACCCAGTACTTC. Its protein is CASSYRGAQETQYF.

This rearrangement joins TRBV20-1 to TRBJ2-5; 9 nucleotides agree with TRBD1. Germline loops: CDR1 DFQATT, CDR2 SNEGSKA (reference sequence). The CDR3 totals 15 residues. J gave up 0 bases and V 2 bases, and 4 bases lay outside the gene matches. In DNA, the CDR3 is TGCAGTGCTAGAAAGACAGGGGGGAACCAAGAGACCCAGTACTTC. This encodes CSARKTGGNQETQYF.

CDR3 protein: CASRDRGLRNTGELFF. CDR3 nucleotide sequence: TGTGCCAGCCGGGACAGGGGGCTCCGGAACACCGGGGAGCTGTTTTTT. The V call is TRBV6-1, the J call TRBJ2-2; TRBD1 agrees at 12 bases. The CDR3 totals 16 residues. V trimming: 8 bases; J trimming: 1 base; junction bases outside the gene matches: 5. Germline V gene data show CDR1 as MNHNS and CDR2 as SASEGT.

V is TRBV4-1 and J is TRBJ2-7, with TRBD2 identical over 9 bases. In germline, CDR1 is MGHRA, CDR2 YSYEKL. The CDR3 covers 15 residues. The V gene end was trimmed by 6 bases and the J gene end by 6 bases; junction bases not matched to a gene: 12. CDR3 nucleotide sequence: TGCGCCAGCAGTCCTAGCGGGGTCACTTCAGGCGAGCAGTACTTC. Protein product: CASSPSGVTSGEQYF.

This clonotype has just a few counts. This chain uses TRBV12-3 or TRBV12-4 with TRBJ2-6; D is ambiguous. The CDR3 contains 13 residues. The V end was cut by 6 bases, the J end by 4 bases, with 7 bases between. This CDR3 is CASRSYGANVLTF. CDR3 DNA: TGTGCCAGCAGAAGTTACGGGGCCAACGTCCTGACTTTC.

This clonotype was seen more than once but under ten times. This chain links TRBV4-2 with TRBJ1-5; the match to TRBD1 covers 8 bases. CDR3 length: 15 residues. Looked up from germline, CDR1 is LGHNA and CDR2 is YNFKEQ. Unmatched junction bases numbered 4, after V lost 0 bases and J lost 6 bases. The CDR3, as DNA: TGTGCCAGCAGCCAAGACCCAGGGGGCTGTCAGCCCCAGCATTTT. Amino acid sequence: CASSQDPGGCQPQHF.

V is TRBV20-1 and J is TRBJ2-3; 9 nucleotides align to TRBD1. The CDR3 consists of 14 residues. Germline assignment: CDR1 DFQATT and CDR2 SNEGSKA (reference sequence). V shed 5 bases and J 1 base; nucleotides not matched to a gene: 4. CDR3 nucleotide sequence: TGCAGTGCTGGCCGGGACAGGGGCACAGATACGCAGTATTTT. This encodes CSAGRDRGTDTQYF.

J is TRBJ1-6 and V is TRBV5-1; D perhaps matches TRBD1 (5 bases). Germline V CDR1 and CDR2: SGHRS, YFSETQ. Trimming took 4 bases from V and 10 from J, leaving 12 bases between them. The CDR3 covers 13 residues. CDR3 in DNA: TGCGCCAGCAGCGGGGACGGTCCCTCACCCCTCCACTTT. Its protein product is CASSGDGPSPLHF.

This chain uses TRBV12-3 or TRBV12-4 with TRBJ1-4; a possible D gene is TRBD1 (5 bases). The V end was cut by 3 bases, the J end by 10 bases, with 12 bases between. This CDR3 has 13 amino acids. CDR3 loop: CASSFGAKGKLFF. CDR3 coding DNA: TGTGCCAGCAGTTTCGGGGCTAAGGGAAAACTGTTTTTT.

The CDR3, as DNA: TGTGCCAGCAGTCCCCAGGGACAGGGGAGAGGTGAGCAGTTCTTC. This codes for CASSPQGQGRGEQFF. J is TRBJ2-1 and V is TRBV11-2; 10 bases map to TRBD1. In germline, CDR1 is SGHAT, CDR2 FQNNGV. The CDR3 is 15 residues long. Trimming removed 6 bases from V and 9 bases from J; junction bases left unmatched: 11.

The CDR3 sequence: CASSVSLSTDTQYF. DNA for the CDR3: TGTGCCAGCAGCGTTAGCCTTAGCACAGATACGCAGTATTTT. This rearrangement joins TRBV9 to TRBJ2-3; D is uncertain. This CDR3 comprises 14 residues. The ends were cut back, 2 bases at V and 0 bases at J, with 7 bases in the middle. Germline assignment: CDR1 SGDLS and CDR2 YYNGEE.

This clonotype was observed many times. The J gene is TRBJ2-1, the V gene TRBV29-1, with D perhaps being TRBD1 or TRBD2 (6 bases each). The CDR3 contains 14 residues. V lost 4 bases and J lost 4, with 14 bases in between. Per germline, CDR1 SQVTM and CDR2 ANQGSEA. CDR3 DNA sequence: TGCAGCGTTGGGGACGGGGGCCCTTACAATGAGCAGTTCTTC. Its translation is CSVGDGGPYNEQFF.

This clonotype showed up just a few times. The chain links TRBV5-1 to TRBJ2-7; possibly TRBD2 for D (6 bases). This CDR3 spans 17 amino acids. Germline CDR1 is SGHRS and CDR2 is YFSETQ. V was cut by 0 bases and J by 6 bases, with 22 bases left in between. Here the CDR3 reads CASSLEAPVGRSSEQYF. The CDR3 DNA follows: TGCGCCAGCAGCTTGGAGGCCCCCGTCGGGAGAAGCTCCGAGCAGTACTTC.

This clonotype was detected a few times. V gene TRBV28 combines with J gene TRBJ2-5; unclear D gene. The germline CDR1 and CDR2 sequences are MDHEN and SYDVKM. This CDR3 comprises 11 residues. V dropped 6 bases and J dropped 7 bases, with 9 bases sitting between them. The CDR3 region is CASSSQRTQYF. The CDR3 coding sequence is TGTGCCAGCAGCTCCCAGCGGACCCAGTACTTC.

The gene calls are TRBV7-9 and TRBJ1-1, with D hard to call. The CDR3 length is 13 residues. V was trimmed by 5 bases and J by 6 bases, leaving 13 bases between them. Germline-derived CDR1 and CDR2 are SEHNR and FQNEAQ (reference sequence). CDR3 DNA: TGTGCCAGCAGCCCCCCGCGGGTCGCTGAAGCTTTCTTT. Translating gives CASSPPRVAEAFF. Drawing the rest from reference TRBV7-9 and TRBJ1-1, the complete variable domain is DTGVSQNPRHKITKRGQNVTFRCDPISEHNRLYWYRQTLGQGPEFLTYFQNEAQLEKSRLLSDRFSAERPKGSFSTLEIQRTEQGDSAMYLCASSPPRVAEAFFGQGTRLTVV.

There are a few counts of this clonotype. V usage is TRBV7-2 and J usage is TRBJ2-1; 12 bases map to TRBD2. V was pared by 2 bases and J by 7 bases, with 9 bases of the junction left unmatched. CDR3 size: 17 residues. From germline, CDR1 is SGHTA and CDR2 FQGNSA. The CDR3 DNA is TGTGCCAGCAGCTTATCTAGCGGGGGGGCCTTGGGGAATGAGCAGTTCTTC. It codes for CASSLSSGGALGNEQFF.

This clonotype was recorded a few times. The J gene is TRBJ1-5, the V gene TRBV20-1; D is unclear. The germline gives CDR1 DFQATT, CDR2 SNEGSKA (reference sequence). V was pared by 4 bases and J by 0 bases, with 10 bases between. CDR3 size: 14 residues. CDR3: CSAKRAYSNQPQHF. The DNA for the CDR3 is TGCAGTGCTAAGAGGGCTTATAGCAATCAGCCCCAGCATTTT.

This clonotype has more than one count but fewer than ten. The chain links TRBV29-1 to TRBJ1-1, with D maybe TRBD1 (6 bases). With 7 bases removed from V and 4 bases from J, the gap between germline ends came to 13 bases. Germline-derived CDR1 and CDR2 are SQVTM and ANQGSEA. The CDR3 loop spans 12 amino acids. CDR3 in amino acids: CSGDRRGTEAFF. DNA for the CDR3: TGCAGCGGAGACAGGAGGGGCACTGAAGCTTTCTTT. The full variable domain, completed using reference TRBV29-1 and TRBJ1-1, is SAVISQKPSRDICQRGTSLTIQCQVDSQVTMMFWYRQQPGQSLTLIATANQGSEATYESGFVIDKFPISRPNLTFSTLTVSNMSPEDSSIYLCSGDRRGTEAFFGQGTRLTVV.

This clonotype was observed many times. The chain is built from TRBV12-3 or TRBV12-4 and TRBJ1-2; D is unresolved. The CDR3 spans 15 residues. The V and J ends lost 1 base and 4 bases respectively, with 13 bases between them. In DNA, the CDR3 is TGTGCCAGCAGTTTAGGACTCAACTTGCCCTATGGCTACACCTTC. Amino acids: CASSLGLNLPYGYTF.